This T cell receptor (beta chain) was identified in a study of blood T cell repertoires in COVID-19. About the study: Whether acute or convalescent, the COVID-19 samples came from the United States, Italy and Spain. From T cells, B-cell-depleted T cells, or PBMCs came the material, which was cDNA or gDNA.

Authors' methods: Using reference gene primer amplification, nucleated cell counts were estimated. Measured with immunoSEQ multiplex PCR; TCRdb has only the in-frame clones, and not every one. V and J calls and clone size are copied from that table; D and trimming were computed from the DNA. The profile shows 210,000 or so clones, 70% to 90% of them singletons. The CDR3 has 17 residues. Looked up from germline, CDR1 is MGHRA and CDR2 is YSYEKL. Trimming at V came to 1 base and at J to 3 bases, leaving 5 bases not matched to a gene. This sequence joins TRBV4-1 and TRBJ2-3; 12 nucleotides agree with TRBD2. The receptor's source is a woman aged 40 to 50 with acute or convalescent COVID-19. Sequences were obtained from peripheral blood. Here the CDR3 DNA reads TGCGCCAGCAGCCAAGCCCCTAGCGGGGGGGGTACAGATACGCAGTATTTT. This gives the protein CASSQAPSGGGTDTQYF.